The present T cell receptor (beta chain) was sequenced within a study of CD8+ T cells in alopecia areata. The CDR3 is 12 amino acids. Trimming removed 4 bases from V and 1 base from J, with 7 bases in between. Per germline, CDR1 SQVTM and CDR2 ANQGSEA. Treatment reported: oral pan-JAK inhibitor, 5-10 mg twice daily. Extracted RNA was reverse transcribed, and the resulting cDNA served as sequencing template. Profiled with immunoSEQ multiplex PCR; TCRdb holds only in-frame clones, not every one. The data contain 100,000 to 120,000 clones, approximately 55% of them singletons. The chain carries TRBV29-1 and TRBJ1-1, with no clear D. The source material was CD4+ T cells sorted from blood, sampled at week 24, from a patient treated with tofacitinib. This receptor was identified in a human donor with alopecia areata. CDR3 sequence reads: CSVASTNTEAFF. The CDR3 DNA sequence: TGCAGCGTTGCGTCTACGAACACTGAAGCTTTCTTT.